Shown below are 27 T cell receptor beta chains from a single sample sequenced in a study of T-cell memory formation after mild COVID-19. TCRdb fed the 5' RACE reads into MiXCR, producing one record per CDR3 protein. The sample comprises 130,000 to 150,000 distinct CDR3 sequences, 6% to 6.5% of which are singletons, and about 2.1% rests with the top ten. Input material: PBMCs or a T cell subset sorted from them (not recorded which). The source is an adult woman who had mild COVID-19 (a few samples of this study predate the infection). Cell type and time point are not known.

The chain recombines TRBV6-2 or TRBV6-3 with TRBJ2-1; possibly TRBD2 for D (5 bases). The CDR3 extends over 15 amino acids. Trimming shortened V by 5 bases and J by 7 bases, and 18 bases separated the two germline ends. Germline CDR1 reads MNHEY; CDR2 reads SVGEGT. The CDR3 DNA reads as TGTGCCAGCAGTCAACGGGGTTGGCGCGTGAATGAGCAGTTCTTC. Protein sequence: CASSQRGWRVNEQFF.

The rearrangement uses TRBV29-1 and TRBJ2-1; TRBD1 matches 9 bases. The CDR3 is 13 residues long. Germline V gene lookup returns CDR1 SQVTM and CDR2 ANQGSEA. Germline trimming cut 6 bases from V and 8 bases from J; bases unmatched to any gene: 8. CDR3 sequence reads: CSVGDRVQHEQFF. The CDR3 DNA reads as TGCAGCGTGGGGGACAGGGTTCAGCATGAGCAGTTCTTC.

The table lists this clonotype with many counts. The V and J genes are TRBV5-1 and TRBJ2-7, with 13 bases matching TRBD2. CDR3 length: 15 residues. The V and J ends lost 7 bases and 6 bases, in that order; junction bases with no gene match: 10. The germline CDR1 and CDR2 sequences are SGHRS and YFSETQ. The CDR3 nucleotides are TGCGCCAGCTCCCTCGGGACTAGCGGGAATCGCGAGCAGTACTTC. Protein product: CASSLGTSGNREQYF.

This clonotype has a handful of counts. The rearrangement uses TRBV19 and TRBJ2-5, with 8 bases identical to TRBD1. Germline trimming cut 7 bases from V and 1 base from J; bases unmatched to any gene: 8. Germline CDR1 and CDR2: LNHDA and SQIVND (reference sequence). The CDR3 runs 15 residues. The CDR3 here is CASKRGQAFQETQYF. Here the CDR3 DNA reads TGTGCCAGTAAAAGGGGACAGGCCTTCCAAGAGACCCAGTACTTC.

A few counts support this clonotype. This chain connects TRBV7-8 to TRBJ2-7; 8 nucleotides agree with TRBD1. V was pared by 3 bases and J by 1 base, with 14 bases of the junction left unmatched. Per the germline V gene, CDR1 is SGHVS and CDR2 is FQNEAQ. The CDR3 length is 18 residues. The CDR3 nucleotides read TGTGCCAGCAGCTTGGTAGCACAGGGGGTCATCTTTTCCTACGAGCAGTACTTC. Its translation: CASSLVAQGVIFSYEQYF.

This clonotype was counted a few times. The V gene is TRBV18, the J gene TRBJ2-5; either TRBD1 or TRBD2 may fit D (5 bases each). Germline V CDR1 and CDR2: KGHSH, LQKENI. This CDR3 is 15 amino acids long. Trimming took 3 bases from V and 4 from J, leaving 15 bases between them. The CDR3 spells CASSPIGTTGETQYF. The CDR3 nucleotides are TGTGCCAGCTCACCCATCGGGACGACGGGAGAGACCCAGTACTTC.

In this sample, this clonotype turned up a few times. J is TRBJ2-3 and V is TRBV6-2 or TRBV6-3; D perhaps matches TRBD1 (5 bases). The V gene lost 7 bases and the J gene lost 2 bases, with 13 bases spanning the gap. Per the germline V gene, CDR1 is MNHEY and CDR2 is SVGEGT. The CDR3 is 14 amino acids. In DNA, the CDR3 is TGTGCCAGCAAGGGTGCCAGGGTCACAGATACGCAGTATTTT. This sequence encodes CASKGARVTDTQYF.

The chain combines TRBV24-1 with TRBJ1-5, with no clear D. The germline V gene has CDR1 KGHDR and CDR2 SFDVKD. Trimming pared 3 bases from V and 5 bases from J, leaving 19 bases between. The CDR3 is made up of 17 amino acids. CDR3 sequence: CATSDGGRQLGYQPQHF. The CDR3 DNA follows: TGTGCCACCAGTGATGGAGGTAGGCAACTCGGCTATCAGCCCCAGCATTTT.

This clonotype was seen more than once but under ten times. The chain's CDR3 is CASRDSFTDTQYF. CDR3 DNA: TGTGCCAGCAGGGACTCCTTCACAGATACGCAGTATTTT. This chain uses TRBV27 with TRBJ2-3, with a possible D match to TRBD2 (5 bases). The ends were cut back, 6 bases at V and 2 bases at J, with 9 bases in the middle. This CDR3 region has 13 residues. From germline, CDR1 is MNHEY and CDR2 SMNVEV (reference sequence).

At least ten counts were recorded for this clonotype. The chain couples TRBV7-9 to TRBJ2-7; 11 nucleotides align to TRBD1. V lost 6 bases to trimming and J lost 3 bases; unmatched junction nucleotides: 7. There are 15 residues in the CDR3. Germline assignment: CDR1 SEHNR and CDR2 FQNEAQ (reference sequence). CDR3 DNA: TGTGCCAGCAGACAAACGGGACAGGGGGTCTACGAGCAGTACTTC. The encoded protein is CASRQTGQGVYEQYF.

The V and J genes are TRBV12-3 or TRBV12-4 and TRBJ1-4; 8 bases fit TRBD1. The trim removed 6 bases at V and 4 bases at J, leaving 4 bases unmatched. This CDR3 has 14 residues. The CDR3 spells CASRPTGGNEKLFF. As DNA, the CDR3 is TGTGCCAGCAGGCCCACAGGGGGTAATGAAAAACTGTTTTTT.

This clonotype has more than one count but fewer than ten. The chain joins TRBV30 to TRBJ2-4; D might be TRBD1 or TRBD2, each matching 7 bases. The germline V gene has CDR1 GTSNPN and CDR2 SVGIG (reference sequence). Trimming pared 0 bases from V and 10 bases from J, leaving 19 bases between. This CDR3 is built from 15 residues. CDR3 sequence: CAWSVLGQGEGIQYF. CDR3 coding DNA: TGTGCCTGGAGTGTACTTGGCCAGGGGGAGGGGATTCAGTACTTC. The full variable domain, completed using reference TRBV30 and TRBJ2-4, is SQTIHQWPATLVQPVGSPLSLECTVEGTSNPNLYWYRQAAGRGLQLLFYSVGIGQISSEVPQNLSASRPQDRQFILSSKKLLLSDSGFYLCAWSVLGQGEGIQYFGAGTRLSVL.

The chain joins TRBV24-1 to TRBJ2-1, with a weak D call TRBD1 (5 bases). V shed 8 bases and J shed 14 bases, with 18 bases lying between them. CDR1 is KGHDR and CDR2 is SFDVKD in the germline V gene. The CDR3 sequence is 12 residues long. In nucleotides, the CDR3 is TGTGCCACCACCGGCCAGGGTGGAAAAAAGTTCTTC. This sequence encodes CATTGQGGKKFF.

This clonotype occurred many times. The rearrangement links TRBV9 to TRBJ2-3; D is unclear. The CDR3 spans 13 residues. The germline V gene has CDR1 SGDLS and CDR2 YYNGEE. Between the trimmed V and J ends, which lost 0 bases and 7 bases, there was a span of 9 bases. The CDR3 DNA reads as TGTGCCAGCAGCGTAGACGGCACTCATACGCAGTATTTT. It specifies CASSVDGTHTQYF.

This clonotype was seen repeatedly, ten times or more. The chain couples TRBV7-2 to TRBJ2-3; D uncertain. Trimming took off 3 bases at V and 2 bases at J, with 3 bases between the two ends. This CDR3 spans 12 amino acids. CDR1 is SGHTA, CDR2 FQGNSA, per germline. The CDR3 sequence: CASSFYTDTQYF. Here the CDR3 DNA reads TGTGCCAGCAGCTTCTACACAGATACGCAGTATTTT.

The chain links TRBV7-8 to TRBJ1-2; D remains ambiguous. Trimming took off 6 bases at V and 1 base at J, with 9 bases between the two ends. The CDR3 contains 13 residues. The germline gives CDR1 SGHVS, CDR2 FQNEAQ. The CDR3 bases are TGTGCCAGCAGTTACGGTATTAACTATGGCTACACCTTC. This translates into CASSYGINYGYTF.

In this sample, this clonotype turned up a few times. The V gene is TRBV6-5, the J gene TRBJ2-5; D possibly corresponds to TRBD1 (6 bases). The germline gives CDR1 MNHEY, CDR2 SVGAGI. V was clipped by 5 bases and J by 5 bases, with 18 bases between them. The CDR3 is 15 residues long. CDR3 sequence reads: CASSRTASLEETQYF. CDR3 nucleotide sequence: TGTGCCAGCAGTCGGACAGCTTCACTAGAGGAGACCCAGTACTTC.

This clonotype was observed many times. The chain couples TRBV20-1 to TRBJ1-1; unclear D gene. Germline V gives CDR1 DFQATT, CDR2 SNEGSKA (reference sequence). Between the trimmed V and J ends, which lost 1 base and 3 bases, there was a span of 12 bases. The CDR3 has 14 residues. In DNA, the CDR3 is TGCAGTGCTAGAGTTGGCAGCCGGGACACTGAAGCTTTCTTT. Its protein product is CSARVGSRDTEAFF.

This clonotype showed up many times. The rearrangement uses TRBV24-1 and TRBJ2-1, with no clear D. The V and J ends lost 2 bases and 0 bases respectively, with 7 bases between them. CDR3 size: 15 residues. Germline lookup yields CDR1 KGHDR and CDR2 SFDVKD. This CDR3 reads CATSDSVRSYNEQFF. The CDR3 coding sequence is TGTGCCACCAGTGATTCGGTCCGCTCCTACAATGAGCAGTTCTTC.

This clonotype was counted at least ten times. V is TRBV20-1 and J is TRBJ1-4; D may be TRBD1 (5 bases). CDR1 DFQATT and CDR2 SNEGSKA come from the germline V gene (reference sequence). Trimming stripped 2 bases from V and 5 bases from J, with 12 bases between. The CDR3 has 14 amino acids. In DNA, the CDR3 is TGCAGTGCTAGAAGGGGCAGTGCGAATGAAAAACTGTTTTTT. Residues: CSARRGSANEKLFF.

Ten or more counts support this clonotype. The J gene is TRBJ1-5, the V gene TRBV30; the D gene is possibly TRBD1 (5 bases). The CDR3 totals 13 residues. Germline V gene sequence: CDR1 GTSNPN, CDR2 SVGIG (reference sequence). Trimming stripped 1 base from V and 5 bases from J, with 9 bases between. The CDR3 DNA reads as TGTGCCTGGAGTGGGGGACTCTATCAGCCCCAGCATTTT. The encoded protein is CAWSGGLYQPQHF.

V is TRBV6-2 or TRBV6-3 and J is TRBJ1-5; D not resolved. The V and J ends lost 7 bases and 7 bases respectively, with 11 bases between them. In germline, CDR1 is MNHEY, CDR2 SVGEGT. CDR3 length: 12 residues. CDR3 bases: TGTGCCAGCACCAATACGGCCCAGCCCCAGCATTTT. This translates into CASTNTAQPQHF.

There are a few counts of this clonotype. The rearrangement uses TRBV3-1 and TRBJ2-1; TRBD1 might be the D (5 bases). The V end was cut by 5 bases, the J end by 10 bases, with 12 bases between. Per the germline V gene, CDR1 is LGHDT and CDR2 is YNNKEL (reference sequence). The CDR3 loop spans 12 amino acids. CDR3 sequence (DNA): TGTGCCAGCAGCGACAGTCGTCGAGAGCAGTTCTTC. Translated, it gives CASSDSRREQFF.

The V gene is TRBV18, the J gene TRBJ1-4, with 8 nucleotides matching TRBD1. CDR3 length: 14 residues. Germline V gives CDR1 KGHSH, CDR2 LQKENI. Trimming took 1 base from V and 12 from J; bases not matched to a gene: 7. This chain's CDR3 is CASSPLGQGVQLFF. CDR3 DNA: TGTGCCAGCTCACCACTAGGACAGGGCGTCCAACTGTTTTTT.

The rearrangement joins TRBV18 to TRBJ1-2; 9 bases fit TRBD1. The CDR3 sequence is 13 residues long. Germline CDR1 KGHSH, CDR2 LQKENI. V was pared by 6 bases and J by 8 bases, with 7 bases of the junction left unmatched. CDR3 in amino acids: CASSEMGQGGYTF. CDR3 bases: TGTGCCAGCTCCGAGATGGGACAGGGAGGCTACACCTTC.

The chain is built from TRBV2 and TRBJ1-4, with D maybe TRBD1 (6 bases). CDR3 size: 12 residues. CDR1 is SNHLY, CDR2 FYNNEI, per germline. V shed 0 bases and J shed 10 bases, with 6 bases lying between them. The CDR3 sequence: CASSEAGGKLFF. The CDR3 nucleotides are TGTGCCAGCAGTGAAGCAGGGGGAAAACTGTTTTTT.

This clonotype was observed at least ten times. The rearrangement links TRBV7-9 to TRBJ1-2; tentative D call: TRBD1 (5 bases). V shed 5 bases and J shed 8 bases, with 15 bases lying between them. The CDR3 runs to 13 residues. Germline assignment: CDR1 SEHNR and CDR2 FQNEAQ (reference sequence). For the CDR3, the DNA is TGTGCCAGCAGCCTGGGGGAGAGGCAAGGCTACACCTTC. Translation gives CASSLGERQGYTF.